The clone carrying this TCR beta chain was seen a few times. The antigen remains unidentified. The J segment lost 1 base and the V segment lost 6 bases, leaving 10 bases of the junction unmatched. The germline gives CDR1 MNHNY, CDR2 SVGAGI (reference sequence). The length of the CDR3 is 17 residues. This record comes from a study of T cell responses to AZD1222 COVID-19 vaccine. Study details: Pooled together were second doses at about 4 or about 12 weeks. Study findings and constraints: The study identified only five to seven AZD1222 recipients as seropositive at baseline.

Method: immunoSEQ multiplex PCR; TCRdb's copy keeps in-frame clones and lacks some. The sample shows about 110,000 clones, about 81% of them seen only once. This TCR was sampled from an adult in good health. The chain joins TRBV6-6 to TRBJ1-5; 9 nucleotides match TRBD1. The material sequenced was peripheral blood, taken on day 0 of AZD1222 vaccination. CDR3 loop: CASSRLGTGLSNQPQHF. The CDR3 DNA reads as TGTGCCAGCAGCCGACTAGGGACAGGGCTGAGCAATCAGCCCCAGCATTTT.